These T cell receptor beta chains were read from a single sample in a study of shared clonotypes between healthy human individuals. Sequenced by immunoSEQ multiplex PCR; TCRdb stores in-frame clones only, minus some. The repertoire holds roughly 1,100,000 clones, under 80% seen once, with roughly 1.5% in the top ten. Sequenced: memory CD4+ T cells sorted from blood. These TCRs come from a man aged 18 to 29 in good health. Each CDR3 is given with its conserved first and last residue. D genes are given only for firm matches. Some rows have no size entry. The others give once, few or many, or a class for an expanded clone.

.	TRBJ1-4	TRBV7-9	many	TGTGCCAGCAGACCCTGGACGGTTGAAAAACTGTTTTTT	CASRPWTVEKLFF
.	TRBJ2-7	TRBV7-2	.	TGTGCCAGCACCCCAGGCCGAGGGACGGTCTCCTACGAGCAGTACTTC	CASTPGRGTVSYEQYF
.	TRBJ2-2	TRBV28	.	TGTGTCAGCGGTCGGGGGCCGAACACCGGGGAGCTGTTTTTT	CVSGRGPNTGELFF
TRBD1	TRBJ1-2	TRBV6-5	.	TGTGCCAGCAGTTACTCCGGGACAGGGGTCGGTGGCTACACCTTC	CASSYSGTGVGGYTF
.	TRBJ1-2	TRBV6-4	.	TGTGCCAGCAGTGCATCACTCAGCCCTCGGGGCTACACCTTC	CASSASLSPRGYTF
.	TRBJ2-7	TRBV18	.	TGTGCCAGCTCACCAGGGGCAGCCTCCTACGAGCAGTACTTC	CASSPGAASYEQYF
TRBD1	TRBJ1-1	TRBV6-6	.	TGTGCCAGCAGAGGGACAGGGGGCTCGAACACTGAAGCTTTCTTT	CASRGTGGSNTEAFF
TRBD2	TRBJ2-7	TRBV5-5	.	TGTGCCAGCAGCTTGCTAGCGGGGATTAATTACGAGCAGTACTTC	CASSLLAGINYEQYF
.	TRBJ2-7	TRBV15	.	TGTGCCACCAGCAGCGGGGTCTCCTACGAGCAGTACTTC	CATSSGVSYEQYF
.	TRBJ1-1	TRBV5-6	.	TGTGCCAGCAGCGTGCACAGTGAAGCTTTCTTT	CASSVHSEAFF
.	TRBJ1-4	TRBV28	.	TGTGCCAGCAGCCCCCCCGCGGGGTCTAATGAAAAACTGTTTTTT	CASSPPAGSNEKLFF
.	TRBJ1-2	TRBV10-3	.	TGTGCCATCAGGGGGGATAGGGCGGAAGGCTACACCTTC	CAIRGDRAEGYTF
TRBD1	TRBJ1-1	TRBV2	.	TGTGCCAGCAGCACTATGGACAGGGGGGGCACTGAAGCTTTCTTT	CASSTMDRGGTEAFF
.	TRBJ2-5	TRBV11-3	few	TGTGCCAGCAGCCGGCTCCAAGGATGCATCGTGGAGACCCAGTACTTC	CASSRLQGCIVETQYF
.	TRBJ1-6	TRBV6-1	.	TGTGCCAGCAGTGAAGTTTCCAATTCACCCCTCCACTTT	CASSEVSNSPLHF
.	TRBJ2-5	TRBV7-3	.	TGTGCCAGCAGCTTAGTTGGACAAACAAATGGAGAGACCCAGTACTTC	CASSLVGQTNGETQYF
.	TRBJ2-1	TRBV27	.	TGTGCCAGCCTTGGTTCGTGGACCCGCCACAATGAGCAGTTCTTC	CASLGSWTRHNEQFF
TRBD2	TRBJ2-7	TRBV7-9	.	TGTGCCAGCAGCTTAGCGACTAGCGGGAGCCTGCGGGAGCAGTACTTC	CASSLATSGSLREQYF
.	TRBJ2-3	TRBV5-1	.	TGCGCCAGCAGCTTGATTGGAGAAAGGGCAGATACGCAGTATTTT	CASSLIGERADTQYF
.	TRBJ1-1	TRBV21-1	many	TGTGCCAGGCACACCACGAACACTGAAGCTTTCTTT	CARHTTNTEAFF
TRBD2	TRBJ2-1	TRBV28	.	TGTGCCAGCAGTTTTGCGGGGGGGCCGGGTAATGAGCAGTTCTTC	CASSFAGGPGNEQFF
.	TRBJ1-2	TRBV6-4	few	TGTGCCAGCAGTGGACGATCATTATTTGACTATGGCTACACCTTC	CASSGRSLFDYGYTF
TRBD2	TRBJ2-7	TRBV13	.	TGTGCCAGCAGCCTCTTAGCGGGGGGGACCCTCTCCTACGAGCAGTACTTC	CASSLLAGGTLSYEQYF
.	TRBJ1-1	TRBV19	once	TGTGCCAGTAGTATAGAAGCCCGGCACACTGAAGCTTTCTTT	CASSIEARHTEAFF
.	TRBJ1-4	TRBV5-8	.	TGTGCCAGCAGCTTAGATGCAACTAATGAAAAACTGTTTTTT	CASSLDATNEKLFF
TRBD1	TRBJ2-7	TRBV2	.	TGTGCCAGCAGTGAAGGAGCAGGGGGCCCCTACGAGCAGTACTTC	CASSEGAGGPYEQYF
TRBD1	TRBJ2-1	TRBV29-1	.	TGCAGCGTTCCGGACAGGTCGTCCTACAATGAGCAGTTCTTC	CSVPDRSSYNEQFF
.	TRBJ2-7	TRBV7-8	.	TGTGCCAGCAGCTTAGTCGGGGGTTTGAGCTACGAGCAGTACTTC	CASSLVGGLSYEQYF
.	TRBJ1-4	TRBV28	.	TGTGCCAGCAGTCCTCAAGGGGGTCGTAATGAAAAACTGTTTTTT	CASSPQGGRNEKLFF
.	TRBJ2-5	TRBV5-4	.	TGTGCCAGCAGCTTACAGGGTGTTGAAGGGACCCAGTACTTC	CASSLQGVEGTQYF
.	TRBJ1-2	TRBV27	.	TGTGCCAGCAGTTCAAGGAATAACTATGGCTACACCTTC	CASSSRNNYGYTF